This T cell receptor beta chain was recovered during a study of Graves' ophthalmopathy and Graves' hyperthyroidism. In this sample, this clonotype turned up many times. No antigen is known for it. The study's findings and limits: Blood was where most expanded thyroid clonotypes above 0.001 frequency also turned up. The model reached roughly 71% sensitivity and about 73% specificity for predicting ophthalmopathy progression.

V dropped 3 bases and J dropped 0 bases, with 6 bases sitting between them. Germline CDR1 SNHLY, CDR2 FYNNEI. The CDR3 sequence is 13 residues long. Patients newly diagnosed with hyperthyroidism, under 2 months' duration, were aged 18 to 65, the study reports. Diagnostic conclusions were grounded in clinical symptoms, serum thyroxine, TRAb, thyroid ultrasound and orbital computed tomography. Amplifying from RNA transcripts, the study obtained TCR beta CDR3 regions. The library came from an HTBI-primed first-round RT-PCR and a second-round multiplex PCR. TCRdb re-analysed the multiplex PCR reads in MiXCR, keeping a single row per CDR3 protein. The sample carries 400,000 to 500,000 distinct CDR3 sequences, 20% to 25% recorded once.

This TCR was sampled from a young woman with stable Graves' hyperthyroidism. The rearrangement uses TRBV2 and TRBJ2-7; D gene unclear. The sequencing sample was made of peripheral blood. CDR3 protein: CASSDDVSYEQYF. The DNA for the CDR3 is TGTGCCAGCAGTGATGACGTCTCCTACGAGCAGTACTTC.